This T cell receptor beta chain is drawn from a study of T cells in localized non-small cell lung cancer. Measured with immunoSEQ multiplex PCR; TCRdb has only the in-frame clones, and not every one. The sample consists of 55,000 or so clones, less than 85% of them appearing once. V lost 4 bases, J lost 1 base, and 21 bases lay in between. The germline V gene encodes CDR1 SGHNT and CDR2 YYREEE (reference sequence). CDR3 size: 17 residues. About this clone itself: No antigen is known for it.

Findings of the study overall: Uninvolved adjacent lung, not tumor, had the highest T cell clonality. Prolonged overall survival went with higher T cell density in the blood. Adjacent lung exhibited a median of 57 among the 100 most abundant tumor clones.

The receptor's source is a woman between 35 and 70 years old with stage II lung adenocarcinoma. This chain connects TRBV5-4 to TRBJ2-7; tentatively, D is TRBD1 or TRBD2 (5 bases each). Here the sequenced sample was PBMCs, taken before any cancer treatment. The CDR3 sequence: CASSPFSPGTASYEQYF. In nucleotides, the CDR3 is TGTGCCAGCAGCCCGTTTAGCCCCGGGACGGCGTCCTACGAGCAGTACTTC.